Shown below are 7 T cell receptor beta chains from a single sample sequenced in a study of lymphopenia after photon versus proton radiotherapy. TCRdb keeps only in-frame clones here, not all; method: immunoSEQ multiplex PCR. The table lists around 63,000 clones, approximately 83% of them singletons, with around 2.1% in the top ten. The sequenced sample was peripheral blood, obtained from a patient treated with photon-based radiotherapy. These receptors all stem from a man in his forties or fifties with gastric cancer.

Only a few counts were recorded for this clone. This chain links TRBV4-3 with TRBJ1-2; 7 nucleotides match TRBD1. V shed 0 bases, J shed 5 bases, and the junction held 6 bases outside the gene matches. The CDR3 covers 15 residues. The germline V gene has CDR1 LGHNA and CDR2 YSLEER. DNA for the CDR3: TGCGCCAGCAGCCAAGATGCCAGGGGGGAGTATGGCTACACCTTC. Translated: CASSQDARGEYGYTF.

The rearrangement uses TRBV9 and TRBJ1-2; tentative D call: TRBD1 (5 bases). Germline V gene sequence: CDR1 SGDLS, CDR2 YYNGEE. The CDR3 length is 14 residues. V lost 0 bases and J lost 7, with 13 bases in between. The CDR3 sequence is CASSVAGPGIGYTF. The CDR3 nucleotides are TGTGCCAGCAGCGTAGCTGGGCCAGGGATTGGCTACACCTTC.

The rearrangement uses TRBV27 and TRBJ1-1; 8 nucleotides line up with TRBD1. CDR3 length: 14 amino acids. J lost 4 bases, V lost 6 bases, and 7 bases had no gene match. Germline CDR1 and CDR2: MNHEY and SMNVEV (reference sequence). The CDR3 DNA reads TGTGCCAGCAGGATACAGGGGGGGATCACTGAAGCTTTCTTT. Amino acids: CASRIQGGITEAFF.

The CDR3 loop reads CAWGRGGVETQYF. As DNA, the CDR3 is TGTGCCTGGGGGAGGGGGGGGGTAGAGACCCAGTACTTC. This rearrangement joins TRBV30 to TRBJ2-5, with D perhaps TRBD2 (7 bases). V was pared by 5 bases and J by 4 bases, with 14 bases between. CDR1 and CDR2 (germline): GTSNPN, SVGIG (reference sequence). The CDR3 is made up of 13 amino acids.

The chain combines TRBV14 with TRBJ1-2; D uncertain. V lost 4 bases to trimming and J lost 11 bases, with 17 bases between them. Germline V CDR1 and CDR2: SGHDN, FVKESK. This CDR3 has 13 residues. The CDR3: CASSPRTGEGYTF. The CDR3 DNA is TGTGCCAGCAGCCCACGGACGGGCGAGGGTTACACCTTC.

The chain has TRBV6-1 and TRBJ2-3; 13 bases are shared with TRBD2. This CDR3 comprises 17 residues. With 2 bases clipped from V and 4 bases from J, the junction kept 6 bases outside the gene matches. Germline-derived CDR1 and CDR2 are MNHNS and SASEGT. The CDR3 DNA follows: TGTGCCAGCAGTGAAAGTACTAGCGGGGGGGCCTCAGATACGCAGTATTTT. Translating it yields CASSESTSGGASDTQYF.

The genes are TRBV5-1 and TRBJ2-1; D call uncertain. CDR1 is SGHRS and CDR2 is YFSETQ in the germline V gene. This CDR3 region has 11 residues. V was clipped by 4 bases and J by 10 bases, with 9 bases between them. The CDR3 here is CASSSEKEQFF. The CDR3 DNA sequence: TGCGCCAGCAGCAGCGAGAAGGAGCAGTTCTTC.